This T cell receptor beta chain was recorded in a study of control samples from healthy donors and cancer patients. Assay used: immunoSEQ multiplex PCR; TCRdb lists only in-frame clones, some missing. The sample contains about 170,000 clones, 93% of which appear only once. V was pared by 0 bases and J by 6 bases, with 5 bases of the junction left unmatched. Germline assignment: CDR1 LGHNA and CDR2 YSLEER. The CDR3 is made up of 14 amino acids. This receptor was identified in a woman between 55 and 75 years old in good health. Material for sequencing was blood. The chain links TRBV4-3 to TRBJ2-7; 7 bases are a match to TRBD1. CDR3 in DNA: TGCGCCAGCAGCCAAGACCCGGACAGGAGCGAGCAGTACTTC. Its protein is CASSQDPDRSEQYF.